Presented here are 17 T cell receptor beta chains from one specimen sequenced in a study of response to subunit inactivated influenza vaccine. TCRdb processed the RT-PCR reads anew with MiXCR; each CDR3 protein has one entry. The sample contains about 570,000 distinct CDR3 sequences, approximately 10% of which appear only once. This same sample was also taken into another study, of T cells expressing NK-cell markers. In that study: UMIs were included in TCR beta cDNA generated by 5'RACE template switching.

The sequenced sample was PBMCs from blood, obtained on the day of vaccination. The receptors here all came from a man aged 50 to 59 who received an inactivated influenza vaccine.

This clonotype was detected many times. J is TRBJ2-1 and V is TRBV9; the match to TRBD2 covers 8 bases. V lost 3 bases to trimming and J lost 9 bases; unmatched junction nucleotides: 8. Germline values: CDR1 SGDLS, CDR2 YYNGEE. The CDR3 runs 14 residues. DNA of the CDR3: TGTGCCAGCAGCGCGGGACTAGAGCTGGGTGAGCAGTTCTTC. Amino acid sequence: CASSAGLELGEQFF.

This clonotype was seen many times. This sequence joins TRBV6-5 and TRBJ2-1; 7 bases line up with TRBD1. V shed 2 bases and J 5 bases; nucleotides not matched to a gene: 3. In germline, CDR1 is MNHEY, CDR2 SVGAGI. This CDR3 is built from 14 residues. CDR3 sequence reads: CASSYRGLDNEQFF. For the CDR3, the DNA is TGTGCCAGCAGTTACAGGGGGCTGGACAATGAGCAGTTCTTC.

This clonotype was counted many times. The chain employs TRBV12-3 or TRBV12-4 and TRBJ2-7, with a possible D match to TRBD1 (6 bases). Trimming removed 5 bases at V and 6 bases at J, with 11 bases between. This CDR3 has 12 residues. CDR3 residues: CASSTTGFEQYF. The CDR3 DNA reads TGTGCCAGCAGTACCACAGGGTTCGAGCAGTACTTC.

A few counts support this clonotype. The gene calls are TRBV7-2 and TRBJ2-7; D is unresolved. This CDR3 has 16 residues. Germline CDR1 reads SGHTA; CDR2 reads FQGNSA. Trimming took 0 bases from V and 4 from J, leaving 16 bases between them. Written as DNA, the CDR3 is TGTGCCAGCAGCTTAGCGGCGCTTTCTTCCGGGTACGAGCAGTACTTC. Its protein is CASSLAALSSGYEQYF.

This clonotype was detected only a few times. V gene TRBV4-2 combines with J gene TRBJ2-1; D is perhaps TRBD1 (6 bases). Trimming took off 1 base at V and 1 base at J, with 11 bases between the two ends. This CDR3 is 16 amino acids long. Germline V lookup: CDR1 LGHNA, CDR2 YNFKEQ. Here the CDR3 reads CASSQGQVVSYNEQFF. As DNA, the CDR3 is TGTGCCAGCAGCCAAGGACAGGTGGTGTCCTACAATGAGCAGTTCTTC.

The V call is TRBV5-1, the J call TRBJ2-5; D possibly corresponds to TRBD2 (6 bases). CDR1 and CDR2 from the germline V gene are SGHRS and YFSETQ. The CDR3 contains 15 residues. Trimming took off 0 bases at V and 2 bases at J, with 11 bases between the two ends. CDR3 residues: CASSLGLGTQETQYF. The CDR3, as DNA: TGCGCCAGCAGCTTGGGGTTGGGGACTCAAGAGACCCAGTACTTC.

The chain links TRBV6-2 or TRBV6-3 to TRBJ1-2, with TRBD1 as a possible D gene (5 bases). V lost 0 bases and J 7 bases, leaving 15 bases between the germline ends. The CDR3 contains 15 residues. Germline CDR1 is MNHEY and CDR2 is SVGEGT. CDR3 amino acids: CASSYSSGTGLGYTF. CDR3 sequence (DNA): TGTGCCAGCAGTTACTCGTCCGGGACCGGGCTTGGCTACACCTTC.

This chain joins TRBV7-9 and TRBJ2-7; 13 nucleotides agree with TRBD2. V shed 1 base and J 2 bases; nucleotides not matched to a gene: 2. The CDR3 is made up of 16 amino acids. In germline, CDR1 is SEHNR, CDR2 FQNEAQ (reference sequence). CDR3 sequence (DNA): TGTGCCAGCAGCTTAGGGACTAGCGGGAGAGCCTACGAGCAGTACTTC. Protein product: CASSLGTSGRAYEQYF.

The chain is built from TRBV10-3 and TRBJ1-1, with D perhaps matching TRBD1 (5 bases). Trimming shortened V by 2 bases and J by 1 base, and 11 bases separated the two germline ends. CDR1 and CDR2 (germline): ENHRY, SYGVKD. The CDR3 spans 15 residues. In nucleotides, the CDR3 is TGTGCCATCAGTGAGGGAGGGCAGGGGAACACTGAAGCTTTCTTT. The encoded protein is CAISEGGQGNTEAFF.

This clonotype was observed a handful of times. CDR3 protein: CSARDLRLAVFNEQFF. In DNA, the CDR3 is TGCAGTGCTAGAGATCTCAGACTAGCGGTGTTCAATGAGCAGTTCTTC. The V and J genes are TRBV20-1 and TRBJ2-1; 9 bases match TRBD2. The germline V gene encodes CDR1 DFQATT and CDR2 SNEGSKA (reference sequence). The CDR3 covers 16 residues. Losses at the gene ends were 0 bases for V and 6 bases for J; bases not matched to a gene: 9.

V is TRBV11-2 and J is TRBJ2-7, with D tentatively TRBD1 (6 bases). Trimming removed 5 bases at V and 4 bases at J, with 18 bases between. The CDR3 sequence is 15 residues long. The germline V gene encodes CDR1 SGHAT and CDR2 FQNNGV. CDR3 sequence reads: CASSLPGALGYEQYF. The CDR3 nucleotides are TGTGCCAGCAGCCTCCCAGGGGCTTTAGGATACGAGCAGTACTTC. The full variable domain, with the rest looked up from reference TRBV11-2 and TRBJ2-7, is EAGVAQSPRYKIIEKRQSVAFWCNPISGHATLYWYQQILGQGPKLLIQFQNNGVVDDSQLPKDRFSAERLKGVDSTLKIQPAKLEDSAVYLCASSLPGALGYEQYFGPGTRLTVT.

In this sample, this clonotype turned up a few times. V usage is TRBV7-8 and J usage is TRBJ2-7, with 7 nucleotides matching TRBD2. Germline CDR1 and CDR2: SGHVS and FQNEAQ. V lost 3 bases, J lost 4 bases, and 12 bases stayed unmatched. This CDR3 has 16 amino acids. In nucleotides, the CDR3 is TGTGCCAGCAGCTTGACCGCCGGGACTACGGAATACGAGCAGTACTTC. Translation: CASSLTAGTTEYEQYF.

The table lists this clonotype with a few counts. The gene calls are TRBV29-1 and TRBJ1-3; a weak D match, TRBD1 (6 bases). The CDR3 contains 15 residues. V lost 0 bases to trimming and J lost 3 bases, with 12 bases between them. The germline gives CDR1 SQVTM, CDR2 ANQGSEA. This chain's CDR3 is CSVEDRGVFGNTIYF. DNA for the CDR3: TGCAGCGTTGAAGACAGGGGCGTCTTTGGAAACACCATATATTTT.

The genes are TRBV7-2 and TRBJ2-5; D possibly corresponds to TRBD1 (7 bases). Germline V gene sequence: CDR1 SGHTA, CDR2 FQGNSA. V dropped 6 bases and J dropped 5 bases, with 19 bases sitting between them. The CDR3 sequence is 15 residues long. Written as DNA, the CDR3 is TGTGCCAGCAGTCAGCTCGGGGCAGGGGGGGAGACCCAGTACTTC. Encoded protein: CASSQLGAGGETQYF.

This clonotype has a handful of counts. CDR3 DNA sequence: TGCGCCAGCAGCCAAGAAGTCGGGACAGCCTTCAATCAGCCCCAGCATTTT. Protein product: CASSQEVGTAFNQPQHF. The genes are TRBV4-3 and TRBJ1-5; TRBD1 aligns across 7 bases. This CDR3 has 17 amino acids. CDR1 LGHNA and CDR2 YSLEER come from the germline V gene. With 0 bases clipped from V and 3 bases from J, the junction kept 8 bases outside the gene matches.

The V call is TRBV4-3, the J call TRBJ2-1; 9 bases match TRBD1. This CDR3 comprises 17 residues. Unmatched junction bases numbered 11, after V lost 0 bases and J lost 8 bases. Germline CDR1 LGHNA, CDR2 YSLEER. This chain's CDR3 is CASSQEWDREISDEQFF. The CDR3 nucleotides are TGCGCCAGCAGCCAAGAATGGGACAGGGAGATTTCTGATGAGCAGTTCTTC.

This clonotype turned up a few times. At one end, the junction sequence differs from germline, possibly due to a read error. CDR3 loop: CSVGGTSKDTQYF. DNA for the CDR3: TGCAGCGTTGGTGGGACTAGCAAAGATACGCAGTATTTT. The genes are TRBV29-1 and TRBJ2-3, with TRBD2 identical over 9 bases. The CDR3 sequence is 13 residues long. In germline, CDR1 is SQVTM, CDR2 ANQGSEA.